This T cell receptor beta chain stems from a study of cytomegalovirus exposure and HLA in healthy donors. Per the germline V gene, CDR1 is SGDLS and CDR2 is YYNGEE. Germline trimming cut 2 bases from V and 0 bases from J; bases unmatched to any gene: 4. The CDR3 consists of 16 residues. Researchers ran the PCR with 60 Vbeta and 13 Jbeta primers. Assay used: immunoSEQ multiplex PCR; TCRdb lists only in-frame clones, some missing. The data show about 120,000 clones, more than 75% seen once. These donors counted as nominally healthy when sampled, but unrecorded immune exposures were likely. As for this clone: Its antigen is not identified.

Study-wide findings and caveats: It was confirmed in vitro that three of the CMV-associated chains were specific for CMV antigens. Of the V segments, some could not be distinguished, including TRBV6-2 and TRBV6-3, and were excluded. Listed as cytomegalovirus-associated were 150 to 200 TCR beta chains.

The origin of this receptor is a woman aged 40-49 years in good health and CMV-seropositive. The chain carries TRBV9 and TRBJ2-4; 8 bases agree with TRBD1. Sample: PBMCs. The CDR3 DNA follows: TGTGCCAGCAGCGTCGGACAGGGAAGAGCCAAAAACATTCAGTACTTC. Protein sequence: CASSVGQGRAKNIQYF.